The rows below give T cell receptor beta chains drawn from one sample of a study of tumour-infiltrating T cells in Burkitt lymphoma. The protocol was immunoSEQ multiplex PCR, while the TCRdb copy is restricted to in-frame clones and leaves out a portion. The data show about 15,000 clones, more than 60% seen once. Sequencing used tumor tissue. The source is a human donor with diffuse large B-cell lymphoma. The CDR3 runs from the conserved cysteine through the conserved F or W. The D gene is left open where the match is weak. Clone sizes are given selectively: once, few, many, or a class where the clone is expanded.

clone_size j_call cdr3_length d_call v_call cdr3_aa cdr3_nt
few TRBJ1-5 17 NA TRBV28 CASSWGEMDINNQPQHF TGTGCCAGCAGTTGGGGGGAGATGGACATAAACAATCAGCCCCAGCATTTT
NA TRBJ2-1 16 TRBD2 TRBV9 CASSAQLAGRYNEQFF TGTGCCAGCAGCGCCCAACTAGCGGGCCGTTACAATGAGCAGTTCTTC
NA TRBJ2-2 20 NA TRBV4-1 CASSQETGRERLKGTGELFF TGCGCCAGCAGCCAAGAGACCGGAAGGGAGCGGCTAAAAGGGACCGGGGAGCTGTTTTTT
NA TRBJ2-4 14 TRBD1 TRBV9 CASSASGTVSSQYF TGTGCCAGCAGCGCGTCCGGGACAGTTTCGTCTCAGTACTTC
NA TRBJ2-1 17 TRBD2 TRBV10-2 CASNPRAGGSSYNEQFF TGCGCCAGCAACCCGCGGGCGGGAGGGAGCTCCTACAATGAGCAGTTCTTC
NA TRBJ2-3 16 NA TRBV15 CATSRGLSKSTDTQYF TGTGCCACCAGCAGGGGTCTAAGTAAGAGCACAGATACGCAGTATTTT
NA TRBJ2-1 14 NA TRBV11-2 CASSSTRPVGEQFF TGTGCCAGCAGCTCCACTAGACCAGTGGGTGAGCAGTTCTTC
once TRBJ2-7 13 NA TRBV14 CASSLRATYEQYF TGTGCCAGCAGTTTAAGGGCGACCTACGAGCAGTACTTC
NA TRBJ2-7 15 TRBD1 TRBV5-4 CASSTKDRWVGEQYF TGTGCCAGCAGCACGAAGGACAGGTGGGTGGGTGAGCAGTACTTC
NA TRBJ2-7 17 TRBD1 TRBV10-3 CAITPGTGFIGAYEQYF TGTGCCATCACCCCCGGGACAGGGTTCATAGGAGCCTACGAGCAGTACTTC
NA TRBJ2-7 15 TRBD1 TRBV9 CASSPGTGPLVVQYF TGTGCCAGCAGCCCGGGGACAGGGCCCCTTGTGGTGCAGTACTTC
NA TRBJ1-4 14 NA TRBV6-5 CASSYLGLDEKLFF TGTGCCAGCAGTTATCTGGGATTAGATGAAAAACTGTTTTTT
NA TRBJ2-2 17 NA TRBV14 CASSHKRLASNTGELFF TGTGCCAGCAGCCATAAACGCCTAGCCTCGAACACCGGGGAGCTGTTTTTT
NA TRBJ1-5 13 NA TRBV14 CASSHRVNQPQHF TGTGCCAGCAGCCACAGGGTCAATCAGCCCCAGCATTTT
NA TRBJ2-1 18 TRBD1 TRBV27 CASSWVTGQVISYNEQFF TGTGCCAGCAGTTGGGTAACGGGACAGGTTATTTCCTACAATGAGCAGTTCTTC
once TRBJ1-4 15 NA TRBV2 CASSDRDGPTEKLFF TGTGCCAGCAGTGACCGGGACGGTCCTACCGAAAAACTGTTTTTT
NA TRBJ2-7 14 TRBD2 TRBV28 CASRRRAGDYEQYF TGTGCCAGCAGACGTCGGGCGGGGGACTACGAGCAGTACTTC
NA TRBJ2-3 14 NA TRBV7-3 CASSLMAVTDTQYF TGTGCCAGCAGCTTAATGGCGGTTACAGATACGCAGTATTTT
NA TRBJ2-3 17 TRBD1 TRBV14 CASSQSYLDRAQHTQYF TGTGCCAGCAGCCAGTCTTATTTGGACAGGGCTCAGCATACGCAGTATTTT
NA TRBJ2-6 18 NA TRBV11-2 CASSFRTAEDSGANVLTF TGTGCCAGCAGCTTCCGGACGGCGGAGGATTCTGGGGCCAACGTCCTGACTTTC
NA TRBJ1-2 16 TRBD1 TRBV5-1 CASSLAGDRVNYGYTF TGCGCCAGCAGCTTGGCCGGGGACAGGGTAAACTATGGCTACACCTTC
NA TRBJ2-7 14 TRBD1 TRBV29-1 CSVEAGTGGDEQYF TGCAGCGTTGAAGCGGGGACAGGGGGTGACGAGCAGTACTTC
medium-sized TRBJ2-5 17 TRBD2 TRBV11-3 CASRTRGSGRQRETQYF TGTGCCAGCAGAACCCGGGGGAGCGGGAGGCAGCGGGAGACCCAGTACTTC
medium-sized TRBJ2-5 14 TRBD2 TRBV27 CASRISGLQETQYF TGTGCCAGCAGGATTAGCGGGCTCCAAGAGACCCAGTACTTC
NA TRBJ2-7 13 NA TRBV7-9 CASGAGASYEQYF TGTGCCAGCGGGGCAGGGGCCTCCTACGAGCAGTACTTC
NA TRBJ2-1 13 NA TRBV6-5 CASSPRLNNEQFF TGTGCCAGCAGTCCGCGACTCAACAATGAGCAGTTCTTC
few TRBJ2-5 13 NA TRBV29-1 CSVGQATQETQYF TGCAGCGTCGGCCAGGCTACGCAAGAGACCCAGTACTTC
once TRBJ2-2 15 TRBD2 TRBV15 CATSRGTSGSGELFF TGTGCCACCAGCAGAGGGACTAGCGGGAGCGGGGAGCTGTTTTTT
once TRBJ2-5 16 NA TRBV9 CASSVLHRSGRETQYF TGTGCCAGCAGCGTTCTCCACCGGAGCGGCAGAGAGACCCAGTACTTC
NA TRBJ2-7 16 NA TRBV12-5 CASGLEGHYPRYEQYF TGTGCTAGTGGTTTGGAGGGACATTACCCTAGGTACGAGCAGTACTTC
NA TRBJ1-2 13 NA TRBV30 CAWSVEQNYGYTF TGTGCCTGGAGTGTTGAACAGAACTATGGCTACACCTTC
NA TRBJ2-5 14 TRBD2 TRBV7-9 CASSSQRGEQTQYF TGTGCCAGCAGCTCCCAGCGGGGGGAACAGACCCAGTACTTC
NA TRBJ1-5 14 TRBD1 TRBV2 CASRYRGYDQPQHF TGTGCCAGCAGATACAGGGGGTACGATCAGCCCCAGCATTTT
NA TRBJ2-7 18 NA TRBV18 CASSPVPEGSSVLGEQYF TGTGCCAGCTCACCCGTCCCAGAGGGGAGTTCAGTCTTGGGCGAGCAGTACTTC
NA TRBJ2-1 14 NA TRBV30 CAWSGGDFTNEQFF TGTGCCTGGAGTGGGGGGGACTTCACCAATGAGCAGTTCTTC
NA TRBJ1-3 17 TRBD1 TRBV5-6 CASTSSAGRQGGNTIYF TGTGCCAGCACCTCCTCAGCGGGGAGACAGGGAGGAAACACCATATATTTT
few TRBJ2-1 14 NA TRBV7-9 CASLRLTNYNEQFF TGTGCCAGCCTCCGTCTCACAAACTACAATGAGCAGTTCTTC
NA TRBJ2-1 13 NA TRBV29-1 CSVESGLYNEQFF TGCAGCGTTGAAAGCGGTCTGTACAATGAGCAGTTCTTC